This T cell receptor (beta chain) comes out of a study of T cells in tuberculosis. Study-level background: A South African cohort included IGRA-negative adolescents, latently infected IGRA-positive adolescents and adults with active tuberculosis. Study-wide results and limits: Active tuberculosis alpha repertoires lay closer to GMM-specific TCRs than controls'. A GMM-specific repertoire classifier reached roughly 86% accuracy, AUROC around 0.87. Cases with active tuberculosis were adults, while controls were adolescents.

Here immunoSEQ multiplex PCR was the method, and the copy in TCRdb shows in-frame clones only, minus some. The sample contains 25,000 to 35,000 clones, approximately 94% of which appear only once. Notes on this clone: Its antigen is unidentified.

This TCR came from a donor between 10 and 35 years old with latent tuberculosis or without tuberculosis infection. Sequenced: PBMCs.

The CDR3 DNA is TGTGCCAGCAGTTACTATGCGGGAGGTGAAAAACTGTTTTTT. It encodes CASSYYAGGEKLFF. The rearrangement links TRBV6-5 to TRBJ1-4, with D unresolved. The V end was cut by 1 base, the J end by 7 bases, with 10 bases between. Germline V gene sequence: CDR1 MNHEY, CDR2 SVGAGI. This CDR3 has 14 amino acids.